This TCR beta chain was sequenced in a study of blood T cell repertoires in COVID-19 (dated by TCRdb to 2020 to 2022). In terms of the full investigation: Collaborator samples came from the United States, Italy and Spain and covered acute and convalescent phases of COVID-19. Nearly every sample came with metadata listing a de-identified subject ID, COVID-19 status, age in years and sex. The repertoires were made available in a free public database intended to serve as a resource for research on the immune response to SARS-CoV-2. HLA class I and class II types, where available, came from metadata supplied by the sample provider rather than from assay-based typing. The material from the prospective study consisted of cDNA or gDNA derived from T cells, B-cell-depleted T cells, or PBMCs. Deeply sampled blood TCRbeta repertoires from subjects exposed to, actively infected with, or recovered from COVID-19 were included in the dataset. The samples were drawn from the first 160 participants of the ongoing ImmuneRACE study and from roughly 1,300 subjects provided by 6 global collaborators.

V is clipped by 1 base and J by 6 bases, and the sequence between their germline boundaries is 13 bases long. The CDR3 spans 15 residues, from the cysteine through the phenylalanine. Here the CDR3 DNA is all that survives: 45 bases in frame from base 1. CDR1 and CDR2, per the germline V gene (reference sequence), are LGHDT and YNNKEL. TCRbeta CDR3 regions were amplified from genomic DNA using the immunoSEQ Assay, a bias-controlled multiplex PCR. The study's processing was this. Nucleated cell counts per sample were estimated from amplification of reference gene primers within the assay. Sequence reads were collapsed and filtered to measure the absolute abundance of every unique TCRbeta CDR3 rearrangement. For each sample, productive Simpson clonality was calculated as the square root of Simpson's diversity index over productive rearrangements. The table was pulled from immuneACCESS by TCRdb, which kept in-frame rearrangements only. Such tables lose some clones; where checked, under half of the loss comes from unresolved V genes, and the rest has no known cause. The V and J calls and clone size are taken from that table; D and trimming were inferred from the DNA. In this sample the table shows around 200,000 clones, 88% of which occur a single time. Of the sample, 1.5% to 2% is held by the ten largest clones.

What the authors observed across the whole study: How much clinical and demographic metadata was included differed by source and by participant, and the metadata was provided uncurated.

Each collaborating institution followed its own protocols to collect whole blood in K2EDTA tubes. For TCRbeta analysis, collaborators shipped samples in one of three forms: frozen whole blood, isolated PBMCs, or DNA extracted from either of those sample types. The table lists this clone with a few counts. Which antigen it targets is not known. No qualities accompany the bases; no much larger clone lies one base away. Source material: peripheral blood. The rearranged chain carries TRBV3-1 (or the pseudogene TRBV3-2) and TRBJ2-1; the D gene is perhaps TRBD2, on 6 matching bases. The clonotype was recovered from a man aged 18 to 29 with active or convalescent COVID-19. CDR3 protein: CASSQGRRDRNEQFF. The DNA sequence is TGTGCCAGCAGCCAAGGAAGGCGGGACCGCAATGAGCAGTTCTTC.